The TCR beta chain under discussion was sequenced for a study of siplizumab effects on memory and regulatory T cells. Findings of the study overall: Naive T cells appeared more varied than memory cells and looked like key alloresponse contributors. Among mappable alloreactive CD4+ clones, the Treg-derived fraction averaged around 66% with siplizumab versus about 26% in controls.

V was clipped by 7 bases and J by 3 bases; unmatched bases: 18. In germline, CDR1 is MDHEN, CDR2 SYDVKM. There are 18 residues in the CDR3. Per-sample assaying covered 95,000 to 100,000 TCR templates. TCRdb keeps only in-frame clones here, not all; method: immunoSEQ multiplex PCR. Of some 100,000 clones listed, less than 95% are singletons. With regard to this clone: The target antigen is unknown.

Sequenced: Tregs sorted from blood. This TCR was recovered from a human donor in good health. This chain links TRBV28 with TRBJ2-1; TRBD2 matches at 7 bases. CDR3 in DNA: TGTGCCAGCAAATGGCTGAGGGACCGGGACTATTACTACAATGAGCAGTTCTTC. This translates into CASKWLRDRDYYYNEQFF. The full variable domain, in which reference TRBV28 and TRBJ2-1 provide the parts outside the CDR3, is DVKVTQSSRYLVKRTGEKVFLECVQDMDHENMFWYRQDPGLGLRLIYFSYDVKMKEKGDIPEGYSVSREKKERFSLILESASTNQTSMYLCASKWLRDRDYYYNEQFFGPGTRLTVL.